What follows are 26 T cell receptor beta chains derived from one specimen sequenced in a study of identical twins. TCRdb fed the 5' RACE reads into MiXCR, producing one record per CDR3 protein. The sample gives under 900,000 distinct CDR3 sequences, roughly 18% of which show up once; under 15% is in the top ten. This same sample was also part of a study on T cells expressing NK-cell markers.

Sequenced material: PBMCs. The receptors originated from a woman aged 18-29 years in good health.

V is TRBV12-5 and J is TRBJ1-1; 11 nucleotides agree with TRBD1. The CDR3 contains 14 residues. CDR1 and CDR2 from the germline V gene are LGHNT and FRNRAP. The V segment lost 4 bases and the J segment 5 bases; nucleotides outside the gene matches: 3. The CDR3 DNA follows: TGTGCTAGTGGTTGGGGACAGGGGGTGACTGAAGCTTTCTTT. Protein sequence: CASGWGQGVTEAFF.

V gene TRBV20-1 combines with J gene TRBJ2-7; D remains unclear. Germline V gene lookup returns CDR1 DFQATT and CDR2 SNEGSKA (reference sequence). Trimming removed 2 bases from V and 7 bases from J, with 9 bases in between. This CDR3 is 11 amino acids long. The CDR3 sequence: CSARWLREQYF. The CDR3 DNA follows: TGCAGTGCTAGATGGCTGAGGGAGCAGTACTTC.

The chain carries TRBV18 and TRBJ2-5, with 7 bases identical to TRBD1. The V gene end was trimmed by 3 bases and the J gene end by 3 bases; junction bases not matched to a gene: 1. CDR1 is KGHSH, CDR2 LQKENI, per germline. The CDR3 extends over 13 amino acids. CDR3 nucleotides: TGTGCCAGCTCACCTCAGGGGGAAGAGACCCAGTACTTC. Translation: CASSPQGEETQYF.

This chain uses TRBV2 with TRBJ2-3; no definite D call. Germline V gene data show CDR1 as SNHLY and CDR2 as FYNNEI. Deletions cut 8 bases from V and 0 bases from J, with 9 bases between. The CDR3 is made up of 13 amino acids. The CDR3: CASHFFSTDTQYF. DNA of the CDR3: TGTGCCAGCCACTTCTTTAGCACAGATACGCAGTATTTT.

V is TRBV29-1 and J is TRBJ2-7; D assignment may be TRBD1 or TRBD2 (5 bases each). The V gene lost 4 bases and the J gene lost 2 bases, with 9 bases spanning the gap. The CDR3 sequence is 12 residues long. Germline values: CDR1 SQVTM, CDR2 ANQGSEA. The CDR3 here is CSVGETAYEQYF. The DNA for the CDR3 is TGCAGCGTTGGGGAGACAGCCTACGAGCAGTACTTC.

This clonotype was picked up a small number of times. The chain recombines TRBV25-1 with TRBJ2-3, with D perhaps matching TRBD1 (6 bases). The CDR3 sequence is 18 residues long. Trimming cost V 4 bases and J 0 bases, with 20 bases left between them. Per the germline V gene, CDR1 is MGHDK and CDR2 is SYGVNS. This CDR3 reads CASSGPPGHRTSTDTQYF. The CDR3 DNA sequence: TGTGCCAGCAGTGGACCTCCGGGACATCGAACTAGCACAGATACGCAGTATTTT.

The chain uses TRBV30 and TRBJ2-2, with D possibly being TRBD1 (6 bases). Trimming stripped 2 bases from V and 6 bases from J, with 13 bases between. Per the germline V gene, CDR1 is GTSNPN and CDR2 is SVGIG (reference sequence). CDR3 length: 14 residues. The CDR3 nucleotides read TGTGCCTGGAGTACAGGGAGAGGGGCCGGGGAGCTGTTTTTT. Translated, it gives CAWSTGRGAGELFF.

The rearrangement uses TRBV18 and TRBJ1-2; 9 nucleotides line up with TRBD1. The junction had 15 bases not matched to a gene; V was cut back by 2 bases and J by 8 bases. CDR1 is KGHSH and CDR2 is LQKENI in the germline V gene. CDR3 length: 17 residues. The CDR3 DNA reads as TGTGCCAGCTCACCAACGCCCGAGCCCGGGACAGGGTACGGCTACACCTTC. Translating gives CASSPTPEPGTGYGYTF.

The V gene is TRBV25-1, the J gene TRBJ2-7; D is undetermined. This CDR3 has 15 amino acids. Germline V gives CDR1 MGHDK, CDR2 SYGVNS. V was clipped by 4 bases and J by 0 bases, with 13 bases between them. The CDR3 protein is CASSVLKASSYEQYF. For the CDR3, the DNA is TGTGCCAGCAGTGTACTTAAGGCAAGCTCCTACGAGCAGTACTTC.

The rearrangement links TRBV12-3 or TRBV12-4 to TRBJ2-7, with 7 bases matching TRBD1. The J segment lost 7 bases and the V segment lost 3 bases, leaving 9 bases of the junction unmatched. This CDR3 is 14 amino acids long. CDR3 sequence: CASSFRQGPAEQYF. Here the CDR3 DNA reads TGTGCCAGCAGTTTCCGACAGGGACCGGCGGAGCAGTACTTC.

This clonotype was picked up a small number of times. V gene TRBV7-2 combines with J gene TRBJ2-1; no definite D call. The CDR3 spans 15 residues. Germline CDR1 is SGHTA and CDR2 is FQGNSA. The V and J ends lost 5 bases and 5 bases respectively, with 16 bases between them. CDR3 region: CASSTRVVAHNEQFF. In DNA form, the CDR3 reads TGTGCCAGCAGCACCCGCGTAGTGGCCCACAATGAGCAGTTCTTC. The full variable domain, its missing parts supplied by reference TRBV7-2 and TRBJ2-1, is GAGVSQSPSNKVTEKGKDVELRCDPISGHTALYWYRQSLGQGLEFLIYFQGNSAPDKSGLPSDRFSAERTGGSVSTLTIQRTQQEDSAVYLCASSTRVVAHNEQFFGPGTRLTVL.

This clonotype has just a few counts. J is TRBJ2-7 and V is TRBV14; D is ambiguous. Between the trimmed V and J ends, which lost 1 base and 6 bases, there was a span of 13 bases. The germline V gene encodes CDR1 SGHDN and CDR2 FVKESK. This CDR3 is built from 14 residues. The CDR3 region has the DNA TGTGCCAGCAGCCAAGGGTGGAAGAAGACCGAGCAGTACTTC. Translating it yields CASSQGWKKTEQYF.

The chain couples TRBV5-5 to TRBJ2-7, with TRBD1 as a possible D gene (5 bases). The ends were cut back, 2 bases at V and 5 bases at J, with 14 bases in the middle. The CDR3 contains 14 residues. Germline V gene data show CDR1 as SGHKS and CDR2 as YYEKEE (reference sequence). The CDR3 nucleotides read TGTGCCAGCAGCTTTCTGGGCAGGGCCAACGAGCAGTACTTC. This gives the protein CASSFLGRANEQYF.

This clonotype occurred a few times. V is TRBV20-1 and J is TRBJ2-7; 7 positions agree with TRBD2. Trimming removed 5 bases from V and 2 bases from J; junction bases left unmatched: 9. The CDR3 has 14 amino acids. Germline CDR1 reads DFQATT; CDR2 reads SNEGSKA (reference sequence). The CDR3 sequence is CSAGRGGGTYEQYF. The CDR3 coding sequence is TGCAGTGCTGGTAGGGGCGGGGGAACCTACGAGCAGTACTTC.

V is TRBV20-1 and J is TRBJ2-3; 11 bases line up with TRBD2. V lost 1 base to trimming and J lost 5 bases; unmatched junction nucleotides: 5. Germline V gene lookup returns CDR1 DFQATT and CDR2 SNEGSKA (reference sequence). The CDR3 runs 15 residues. The CDR3 sequence: CSARVAGGLVDTQYF. The CDR3 DNA reads TGCAGTGCTAGAGTAGCGGGGGGGCTCGTAGATACGCAGTATTTT.

This clonotype was found a few times. The V call is TRBV12-3 or TRBV12-4, the J call TRBJ2-2; D is perhaps TRBD1 or TRBD2 (5 bases each). The CDR3 contains 15 residues. V shed 7 bases and J shed 2 bases, with 14 bases lying between them. CDR3 sequence (DNA): TGTGCCAGCACCACCCAGGGACGAAACACCGGGGAGCTGTTTTTT. As protein: CASTTQGRNTGELFF.

A remark on this clonotype: Since the CDR3 does not end with the conserved phenylalanine or tryptophan, this likely comes from a read error. The rearrangement joins TRBV12-3 or TRBV12-4 to TRBJ2-5; D uncertain. V lost 5 bases to trimming and J lost 1 base, with 8 bases between them. The CDR3 sequence is 13 residues long. The CDR3 sequence: CASSTAFQETQYI. The CDR3 DNA is TGTGCCAGCAGTACGGCGTTCCAAGAGACCCAGTACATC.

The chain is built from TRBV7-2 and TRBJ2-7, with D hard to call. Per germline, CDR1 SGHTA and CDR2 FQGNSA. The CDR3 is made up of 13 amino acids. Between the trimmed V and J ends, which lost 5 bases and 9 bases, there was a span of 17 bases. The CDR3 loop is CASSGPVQWLQYF. The CDR3 DNA reads TGTGCCAGCAGCGGGCCCGTACAATGGCTGCAGTACTTC.

The V and J genes are TRBV10-3 and TRBJ2-3; 11 bases are shared with TRBD2. The length of the CDR3 is 13 residues. Per the germline V gene, CDR1 is ENHRY and CDR2 is SYGVKD. CDR3 amino acids: CVVAGGPGDTQYF. The CDR3 coding sequence is TGTGTCGTAGCGGGAGGGCCGGGAGATACGCAGTATTTT.

The chain joins TRBV9 to TRBJ2-7; 10 nucleotides align to TRBD2. V lost 2 bases to trimming and J lost 6 bases; unmatched junction nucleotides: 5. Germline values: CDR1 SGDLS, CDR2 YYNGEE. This CDR3 spans 14 amino acids. The CDR3 coding sequence is TGTGCCAGCAGCGTTAGCGGGAGGTGGGGCGAGCAGTACTTC. This translates into CASSVSGRWGEQYF.

This clonotype was observed many times. The chain uses TRBV12-3 or TRBV12-4 and TRBJ2-1; TRBD1 matches 8 bases. The length of the CDR3 is 15 residues. V lost 3 bases, J lost 5 bases, and 6 bases stayed unmatched. Here the CDR3 reads CASSFARGLNNEQFF. The CDR3 nucleotides read TGTGCCAGCAGTTTTGCCAGGGGGCTCAACAATGAGCAGTTCTTC.

Turning to this clonotype: One base away lies a much larger clone, so this may be a sequencing read error. The genes are TRBV12-3 or TRBV12-4 and TRBJ2-1; possibly TRBD2 for D (5 bases). The CDR3 is 13 amino acids. CDR3 residues: CASSPLDYNGQFF. In DNA form, the CDR3 reads TGTGCCAGCAGTCCACTAGACTACAATGGGCAGTTCTTC.

This clonotype was counted between two and nine times. V and J are TRBV6-5 and TRBJ2-5; D gene ambiguous. In germline, CDR1 is MNHEY, CDR2 SVGAGI. The germline V and J ends were trimmed by 2 bases and 3 bases, with 10 bases remaining between them. The CDR3 runs to 14 residues. CDR3 bases: TGTGCCAGCAGTTACCAGGCGTTAGAAGAGACCCAGTACTTC. Its protein is CASSYQALEETQYF.

This chain joins TRBV5-1 and TRBJ2-5; D is possibly TRBD1 (5 bases). CDR3 size: 14 residues. CDR1 SGHRS and CDR2 YFSETQ come from the germline V gene. With 4 bases removed from V and 5 bases from J, the gap between germline ends came to 15 bases. The CDR3 region is CASSPDRSGETQYF. CDR3 nucleotide sequence: TGCGCCAGCAGCCCCGACAGAAGTGGGGAGACCCAGTACTTC.

V usage is TRBV7-2 and J usage is TRBJ2-1; TRBD2 agrees at 8 bases. The CDR3 has 15 amino acids. V lost 3 bases and J lost 10; bases outside the gene matches: 11. Germline CDR1 SGHTA, CDR2 FQGNSA. In DNA, the CDR3 is TGTGCCAGCAGCTTCACCAGCGGGGGCCGTCGGGAGCAGTTCTTC. Protein: CASSFTSGGRREQFF.

At least ten counts were recorded for this clonotype. The chain is built from TRBV15 and TRBJ2-1; D is perhaps TRBD2 (6 bases). CDR3 length: 17 amino acids. Germline V gene lookup returns CDR1 LNHNV and CDR2 YYDKDF (reference sequence). V gave up 0 bases and J gave up 9 bases, with 21 bases separating them. The CDR3 bases are TGTGCCACCAGCAGAGATTACGGCGGGGCCCCGGATGGTGAGCAGTTCTTC. Protein product: CATSRDYGGAPDGEQFF.